This section outlines one TCR beta chain sequence together with its context. Its antigen is not identified. Sequenced material consisted of expressed TCRB transcripts (all of the isolated RNA was reverse transcribed). Repertoires were generated with immunoSEQ multiplex PCR, while TCRdb's copy carries only in-frame clones and drops some. The sample has 60,000 or so clones; 40% to 60% are singletons. The single heparinised draw taken from each donor contained approximately 120 mL of blood on average. These data come from a study of beta chain features in type 1 diabetes. Overall study results and limits: A moderate, significant TCRB CDR3 shortening appeared in type 1 diabetes across four CD4+ subsets.

Germline CDR1 is LGHNA and CDR2 is YSLEER. The trim removed 0 bases at V and 6 bases at J, leaving 1 base unmatched. CDR3 length: 14 residues. The rearrangement uses TRBV4-3 and TRBJ1-5; 8 nucleotides align to TRBD1. The source material was Tregs from blood. The source is a woman aged 35 to 49 with type 1 diabetes. The CDR3 nucleotides are TGCGCCAGCAGCCAAGAGGACAGGGCTCAGCCCCAGCATTTT. This encodes CASSQEDRAQPQHF.